Below, 8 T cell receptor beta chains from the same sample are listed, as sequenced in a study of cytomegalovirus exposure and HLA in healthy donors (dated by TCRdb to about 2017). The method was the immunoSEQ multiplex PCR assay. The multiplex PCR relied on a mix of 60 forward primers for TCR Vbeta segments and 13 reverse primers for TCR Jbeta segments. Drawn from immuneACCESS, this table holds only the in-frame rearrangements with V and J called that TCRdb kept. Clones are partly lost; checked studies trace under half to an unresolved V gene and leave the rest unexplained. This sample gives over 100,000 clones in total; around 80% of them show up just once. About a fifth of the sample belongs to the ten largest clones. Material: PBMCs. The source is a man aged 30 to 39 in good health and CMV-seropositive.

CDR3 region: CASSWGQNTPNEKLFF. Here the CDR3 DNA reads TGTGCCAGCAGCTGGGGACAGAACACCCCCAATGAAAAACTGTTTTTT. This rearrangement joins TRBV5-5 to TRBJ1-4, with 7 bases fitting TRBD1. Germline CDR1 reads SGHKS; CDR2 reads YYEKEE (reference sequence). With V trimmed by 3 bases and J by 5 bases, 10 bases remained unmatched. CDR3 length: 16 residues.

The CDR3 loop is CASSEFWTGRGYTF. For the CDR3, the DNA is TGTGCCAGCAGTGAATTCTGGACAGGGCGCGGCTACACCTTC. The J gene is TRBJ1-2, the V gene TRBV25-1, with 8 bases lining up with TRBD1. V lost 1 base to trimming and J lost 8 bases; unmatched junction nucleotides: 6. The CDR3 contains 14 residues. Looked up from germline, CDR1 is MGHDK and CDR2 is SYGVNS.

The chain recombines TRBV16 with TRBJ1-1; D might be TRBD1 (6 bases). From germline, CDR1 is KGHSY and CDR2 FQNENV. V was clipped by 5 bases and J by 2 bases, with 12 bases between them. The CDR3 length is 14 residues. The CDR3 coding sequence is TGTGCCAGCAGCAAAGGGGGGGCAAACACTGAAGCTTTCTTT. Protein: CASSKGGANTEAFF.

This chain joins TRBV21-1 and TRBJ2-7; the table's D call, TRBD2, has no DNA check behind it. TRBV21-1 is shown as a pseudogene. CDR3 size: 11 residues. Here the CDR3 DNA reads TGTGCCAGTAGCGGGAGAAACGAGCAGTACGTC. It encodes CASSGRNEQYV.

The chain uses TRBV4-1 and TRBJ1-1, with a tentative D call TRBD1 (5 bases). V lost 4 bases, J lost 1 base, and 13 bases lay in between. In germline, CDR1 is MGHRA, CDR2 YSYEKL. CDR3 length equals 15 residues. CDR3: CASSLMTVENTEAFF. The CDR3 DNA sequence: TGCGCCAGCAGCCTCATGACAGTAGAGAACACTGAAGCTTTCTTT.

The CDR3 DNA is TGTGCCAGCAGTTACTCTCTCGGCTACGAGCAGTACTTC. Its translation is CASSYSLGYEQYF. The chain is built from TRBV6-5 and TRBJ2-7; D is undetermined. Trimming pared 0 bases from V and 3 bases from J, leaving 6 bases between. From germline, CDR1 is MNHEY and CDR2 SVGAGI. This CDR3 spans 13 amino acids.

The CDR3 here is CASRTWGTSGGGYEQYF. The CDR3 DNA follows: TGTGCCAGCAGAACTTGGGGGACTAGCGGGGGGGGCTACGAGCAGTACTTC. V is TRBV27 and J is TRBJ2-7; 16 bases align to TRBD2. The CDR3 totals 17 residues. Losses at the gene ends were 6 bases for V and 3 bases for J; bases not matched to a gene: 8. Germline V gene sequence: CDR1 MNHEY, CDR2 SMNVEV (reference sequence).

The chain recombines TRBV6-1 with TRBJ1-6; possible D gene TRBD1, 6 bases. The V end lost 2 bases, the J end lost 2 bases, and 13 bases lay between the germline ends. This CDR3 has 17 amino acids. From germline, CDR1 is MNHNS and CDR2 SASEGT. The CDR3 loop reads CASSEKGTPTYNSPLHF. The CDR3 nucleotides are TGTGCCAGCAGTGAAAAGGGGACACCAACCTATAATTCACCCCTCCACTTT.